This T cell receptor (beta chain) originates from a study of OX40 agonist ivuxolimab in advanced cancers. Study at large: The mean age was approximately 60 years, ranging from 23 to 79, with roughly four fifths of participants male.

Peripheral blood came from all dose cohorts at three timepoints. TCRdb keeps only in-frame clones here, not all; method: immunoSEQ multiplex PCR. The repertoire holds about 48,000 clones, roughly nine tenths seen once, with around 5.6% in the top ten. With respect to this clone: No antigen is known for it.

General observations from the study: Among the lowest peripheral clonal expansion occurred in 0.1-3.0 mg/kg partial responders.

Germline V gene data show CDR1 as SGHNT and CDR2 as YYREEE (reference sequence). The J segment lost 11 bases and the V segment lost 3 bases, leaving 9 bases of the junction unmatched. The CDR3 runs 13 residues. The chain combines TRBV5-4 with TRBJ2-5; 8 bases match TRBD1. The sequence came from an adult with an advanced solid tumor such as melanoma, head and neck, liver or kidney cancer. The sample in question was CD4+ or CD8+ T cells sorted from blood, obtained in a trial of the OX40 agonist ivuxolimab. For the CDR3, the DNA is TGTGCCAGCAGCTACGGACAGGGAGGAAGTCAGTACTTC. Protein product: CASSYGQGGSQYF.